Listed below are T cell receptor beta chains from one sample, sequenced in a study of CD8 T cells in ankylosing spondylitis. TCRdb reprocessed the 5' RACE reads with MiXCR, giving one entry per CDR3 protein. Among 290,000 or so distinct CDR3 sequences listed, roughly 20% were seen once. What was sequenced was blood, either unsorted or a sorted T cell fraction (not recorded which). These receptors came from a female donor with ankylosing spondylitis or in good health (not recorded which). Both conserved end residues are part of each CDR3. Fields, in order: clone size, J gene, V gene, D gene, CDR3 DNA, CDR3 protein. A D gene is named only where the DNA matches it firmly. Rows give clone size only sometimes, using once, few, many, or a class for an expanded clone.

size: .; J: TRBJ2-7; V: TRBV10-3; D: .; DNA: TGTGCCATCTCTCCGGGGGACTACGAGCAGTACTTC; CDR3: CAISPGDYEQYF
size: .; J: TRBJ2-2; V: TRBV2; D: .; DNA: TGTGCCAGCAGTTTACTAGCCAGCGGGGAGCTGTTTTTT; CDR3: CASSLLASGELFF
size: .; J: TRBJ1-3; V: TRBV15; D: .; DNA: TGTGCCACCAGCAGAGATTGGCAGGGAAACACCATATATTTT; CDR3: CATSRDWQGNTIYF
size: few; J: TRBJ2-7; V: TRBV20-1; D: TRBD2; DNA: TGCAGTGCTAGAGATAGGACTAGCAATGCCTACGAGCAGTACTTC; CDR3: CSARDRTSNAYEQYF
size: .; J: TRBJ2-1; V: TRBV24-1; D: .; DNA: TGTGCCACCAGTGATGTAAGGGACCCCTACAATGAGCAGTTCTTC; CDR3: CATSDVRDPYNEQFF
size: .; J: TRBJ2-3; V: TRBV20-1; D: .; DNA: TGCAGTGCTAGAACTGGTGCGATAGGGTATACGCAGTATTTT; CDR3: CSARTGAIGYTQYF
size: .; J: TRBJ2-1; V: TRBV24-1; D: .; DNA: TGTGCCACCAGTGACCCCTCCTTATACAATGAGCAGTTCTTC; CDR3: CATSDPSLYNEQFF
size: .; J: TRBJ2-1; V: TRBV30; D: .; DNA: TGTGCCTGGACAGTTGCATACAATGAGCAGTTCTTC; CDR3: CAWTVAYNEQFF
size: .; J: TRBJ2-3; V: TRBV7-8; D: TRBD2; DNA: TGTGCCAGCAGCCCTCGGCGGAGCGGGAGTACAGATACGCAGTATTTT; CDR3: CASSPRRSGSTDTQYF
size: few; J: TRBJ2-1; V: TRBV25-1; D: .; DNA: TGTGCCAGCAGTGTGGCGGGGCTATCTGTCTCGAACAATGAGCAGTTCTTC; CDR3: CASSVAGLSVSNNEQFF
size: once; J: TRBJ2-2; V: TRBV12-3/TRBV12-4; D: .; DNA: TGTGCCAGCAGCCAGTTGAGGGCCGGGGAGCTGTTTTTT; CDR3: CASSQLRAGELFF
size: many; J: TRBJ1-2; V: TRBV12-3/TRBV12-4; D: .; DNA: TGTGCCAGCAGTCTACTTCCGGGCCGGAGCTACACCTTC; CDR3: CASSLLPGRSYTF
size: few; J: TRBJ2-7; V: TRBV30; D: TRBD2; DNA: TGTGCCTGGAGCCGACTAGCGGGATTGTACGAGCAGTACTTC; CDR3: CAWSRLAGLYEQYF
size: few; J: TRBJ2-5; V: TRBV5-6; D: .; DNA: TGTGCCAGCAGCTTGGGGAGGGGGCTTCAAGAGACCCAGTACTTC; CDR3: CASSLGRGLQETQYF
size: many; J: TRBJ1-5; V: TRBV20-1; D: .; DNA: TGCAGTGCTAGAGATCGAAATACGTATCTCCGTCTTGGGAGCAATCAGCCCCAGCATTTT; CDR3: CSARDRNTYLRLGSNQPQHF
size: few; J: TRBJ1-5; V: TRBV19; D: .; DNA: TGTGCCAGTAGTATGAGCCAGAATGGGAATCAGCCCCAGCATTTT; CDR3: CASSMSQNGNQPQHF
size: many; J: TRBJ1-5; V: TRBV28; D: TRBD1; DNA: TGTGCCAGCAGTTCCGGACAGGCCCATCAGCCCCAGCATTTT; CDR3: CASSSGQAHQPQHF
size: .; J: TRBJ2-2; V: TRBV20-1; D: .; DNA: TGCAGTGCTGCCACCCGGGAGCTGTTTTTT; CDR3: CSAATRELFF
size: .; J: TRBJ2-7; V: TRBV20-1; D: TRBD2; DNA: TGCAGTGCTAGGGGGACTAGATCCAAGGCCGAGCAGTACTTC; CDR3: CSARGTRSKAEQYF
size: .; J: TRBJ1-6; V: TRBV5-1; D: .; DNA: TGCGCCAGCAGCTTGGGGGGTGTCGGAAATTCACCCCTCCACTTT; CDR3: CASSLGGVGNSPLHF
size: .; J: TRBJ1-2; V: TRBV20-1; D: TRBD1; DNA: TGCAGTGCGATTGGGACAGGCGCCAACTATGGCTACACCTTC; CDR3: CSAIGTGANYGYTF
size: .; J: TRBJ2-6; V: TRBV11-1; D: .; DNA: TGTGCCAGCAGCTTAGCAAATTGGACTCCACTCTCTGGGGCCAACGTCCTGACTTTC; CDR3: CASSLANWTPLSGANVLTF